This T cell receptor (beta chain) came from a study of cytomegalovirus exposure and HLA in healthy donors. Whole-study findings and limits: TCR beta chains numbering some 160 were designated cytomegalovirus-associated. In a later analysis, across HLA loci, associated TCR counts were highest for DRB1, lowest for HLA-C. Most TCR sequences were uncommon, yet certain public TCRs appeared in many donors.

PCR primers comprised 60 Vbeta and 13 Jbeta primers. Some clones are missing from TCRdb's copy, which holds only in-frame ones; the method was immunoSEQ multiplex PCR. Of about 68,000 clones listed, around four fifths are singletons. CDR1 MNHEY and CDR2 SMNVEV come from the germline V gene (reference sequence). This CDR3 is built from 14 residues. J gave up 7 bases and V 4 bases, and 3 bases lay outside the gene matches. Comment on this clone: What it binds is unknown.

The sequenced material came from PBMCs. The V and J genes are TRBV27 and TRBJ1-6, with 8 bases that match TRBD1. The clonotype was recovered from a human donor in good health. CDR3 nucleotides: TGTGCCAGCAGTTCGGGACAGGAGAATTCACCCCTCCACTTT. Translating gives CASSSGQENSPLHF.